Below, 20 T cell receptor beta chains from the same sample are listed, as sequenced in a study of regulatory T cells. Study outcomes and limitations: In CD3G-deficient patients, conventional CD4+ T cells were enriched for hydrophobic CDR3 residues at positions 6 and 7.

These TCRs' antigens remain unknown. Primers: 52 TRBV forward and 13 TRBJ reverse. Libraries were prepared by immunoSEQ multiplex PCR; TCRdb keeps only in-frame clonotypes and omits some of them. There are tens of thousands of clones in the sample; nearly 95% occur only once, and over 0.85% lies in the top ten. Material for sequencing was conventional CD4+ T cells sorted from blood. The receptor set was obtained from a child younger than 10 with CD3G deficiency.

The V gene is TRBV28, the J gene TRBJ1-4; D is unclear. V dropped 7 bases and J dropped 13 bases, with 16 bases sitting between them. The CDR3 spans 12 residues. Germline V gene data show CDR1 as MDHEN and CDR2 as SYDVKM. The chain's CDR3 is CASTPNRGRLFF. The CDR3 DNA follows: TGTGCCAGCACTCCTAATCGAGGGAGACTGTTTTTT.

This chain uses TRBV18 with TRBJ2-1, with 10 bases that match TRBD1. The V gene's germline CDR1 is KGHSH and CDR2 LQKENI. This CDR3 comprises 15 residues. The V and J ends lost 1 base and 7 bases, in that order; junction bases with no gene match: 4. The CDR3 here is CASSPLGTGANEQFF. In nucleotides, the CDR3 is TGTGCCAGCTCACCACTCGGGACAGGGGCTAATGAGCAGTTCTTC.

The chain has TRBV5-1 and TRBJ2-5; D may match TRBD1 or TRBD2 (6 bases each). V lost 0 bases and J 4 bases, leaving 13 bases between the germline ends. In germline, CDR1 is SGHRS, CDR2 YFSETQ. The CDR3 has 15 amino acids. In DNA, the CDR3 is TGCGCCAGCAGCTTGGTTGCCAGGGGAGGAGAGACCCAGTACTTC. It translates to CASSLVARGGETQYF.

This sequence joins TRBV18 and TRBJ2-7; D is possibly TRBD2 (5 bases). Germline V gene lookup returns CDR1 KGHSH and CDR2 LQKENI. V lost 1 base and J lost 7, with 14 bases in between. This CDR3 spans 14 amino acids. CDR3 nucleotides: TGTGCCAGCTCACCACTCGGACGGGGTGGAGAGCAGTACTTC. It yields the protein CASSPLGRGGEQYF.

The rearrangement links TRBV28 to TRBJ1-1, with D hard to call. Germline values: CDR1 MDHEN, CDR2 SYDVKM. The CDR3 is 13 residues long. The ends were cut back, 6 bases at V and 4 bases at J, with 12 bases in the middle. CDR3 DNA: TGTGCCAGCAGCCCCAGGTGGGGCACTGAAGCTTTCTTT. Its translation: CASSPRWGTEAFF.

This rearrangement joins TRBV28 to TRBJ1-5, with D hard to call. CDR3 length equals 12 residues. Germline values: CDR1 MDHEN, CDR2 SYDVKM. V was trimmed by 3 bases and J by 6 bases, leaving 6 bases between them. DNA for the CDR3: TGTGCCAGCAGTTTGGTGCGTCAGCCCCAGCATTTT. Protein: CASSLVRQPQHF. Full variable domain (outside the CDR3, taken from reference TRBV28 and TRBJ1-5): DVKVTQSSRYLVKRTGEKVFLECVQDMDHENMFWYRQDPGLGLRLIYFSYDVKMKEKGDIPEGYSVSREKKERFSLILESASTNQTSMYLCASSLVRQPQHFGDGTRLSIL.

V gene TRBV7-9 combines with J gene TRBJ2-3; 8 positions match TRBD1. Trimming removed 5 bases from V and 1 base from J; junction bases left unmatched: 5. CDR1 and CDR2 from the germline V gene are SEHNR and FQNEAQ (reference sequence). This CDR3 is built from 15 residues. CDR3 nucleotide sequence: TGTGCCAGCAGCAGGACAGGGTTTGGCACAGATACGCAGTATTTT. Protein sequence: CASSRTGFGTDTQYF. The full variable domain, its missing parts supplied by reference TRBV7-9 and TRBJ2-3, is DTGVSQNPRHKITKRGQNVTFRCDPISEHNRLYWYRQTLGQGPEFLTYFQNEAQLEKSRLLSDRFSAERPKGSFSTLEIQRTEQGDSAMYLCASSRTGFGTDTQYFGPGTRLTVL.

This clone ranks as medium-sized (0.01 to 0.1%). The CDR3 nucleotides are TGTGCCAGCAGTCCCCCCTACACGAAGGGCTACACCTTC. It codes for CASSPPYTKGYTF. The rearrangement joins TRBV28 to TRBJ1-2; D not certain. CDR1 is MDHEN, CDR2 SYDVKM, per germline. V was trimmed by 5 bases and J by 8 bases, leaving 15 bases between them. The CDR3 contains 13 residues.

This clone was seen just once. The chain joins TRBV6-1 to TRBJ2-6; no reliable D call. The CDR3 is 15 residues long. CDR1 and CDR2 (germline): MNHNS, SASEGT. V was cut by 7 bases and J by 0 bases, with 10 bases left in between. CDR3 protein: CASTRHSSGANVLTF. The CDR3 region has the DNA TGTGCCAGCACGAGACACAGCTCTGGGGCCAACGTCCTGACTTTC.

This clone was observed once. The gene calls are TRBV5-1 and TRBJ2-2; D is uncertain. Germline V gives CDR1 SGHRS, CDR2 YFSETQ. Between the trimmed V and J ends, which lost 4 bases and 1 base, there was a span of 8 bases. The CDR3 length is 14 residues. CDR3 loop: CASSRTVNTGELFF. The CDR3 DNA reads TGCGCCAGCAGCCGGACGGTGAACACCGGGGAGCTGTTTTTT.

The chain links TRBV7-8 to TRBJ2-7, with 8 nucleotides matching TRBD2. The CDR3 consists of 15 residues. V lost 2 bases, J lost 9 bases, and 12 bases stayed unmatched. Germline V gene sequence: CDR1 SGHVS, CDR2 FQNEAQ. In nucleotides, the CDR3 is TGTGCCAGCAGCTTAACCCCAGCGGGAGATTCGGGGCAGTACTTC. Protein: CASSLTPAGDSGQYF.

J is TRBJ2-5 and V is TRBV7-9; D is unclear. Germline V gene sequence: CDR1 SEHNR, CDR2 FQNEAQ (reference sequence). The CDR3 length is 13 residues. V was pared by 5 bases and J by 5 bases, with 12 bases between. The CDR3 region is CASSASKRETQYF. The CDR3 nucleotides are TGTGCCAGCAGCGCCTCCAAGAGGGAGACCCAGTACTTC.

This clone has a single count. The chain links TRBV5-1 to TRBJ2-7; 10 positions agree with TRBD2. There are 15 residues in the CDR3. Trimming took 2 bases from V and 3 from J; bases not matched to a gene: 5. Germline CDR1 is SGHRS and CDR2 is YFSETQ. Here the CDR3 reads CASSFRAGGDYEQYF. The CDR3 DNA reads TGCGCCAGCAGCTTCCGAGCGGGAGGGGACTACGAGCAGTACTTC.

V usage is TRBV19 and J usage is TRBJ1-2; tentative D call: TRBD1 (5 bases). Trimming removed 8 bases from V and 1 base from J, with 14 bases in between. Germline V gives CDR1 LNHDA, CDR2 SQIVND (reference sequence). The CDR3 has 14 residues. The CDR3 region has the DNA TGTGCCAGTTCTAGACCGGGGGGTAACTATGGCTACACCTTC. Translation gives CASSRPGGNYGYTF.

V and J are TRBV6-1 and TRBJ2-3; TRBD2 agrees at 7 bases. Germline trimming cut 7 bases from V and 2 bases from J; bases unmatched to any gene: 6. The V gene's germline CDR1 is MNHNS and CDR2 SASEGT. The CDR3 is 14 amino acids. CDR3 coding DNA: TGTGCCAGCAAATCTAGCGGAAACACAGATACGCAGTATTTT. Encoded protein: CASKSSGNTDTQYF.

This rearrangement joins TRBV28 to TRBJ2-7; 8 nucleotides match TRBD1. V lost 5 bases, J lost 5 bases, and 2 bases stayed unmatched. The CDR3 has 12 residues. CDR1 MDHEN and CDR2 SYDVKM come from the germline V gene. DNA of the CDR3: TGTGCCAGCAGTAAGGACAGGGACGAGCAGTACTTC. Residues: CASSKDRDEQYF. The full variable domain, rest sourced from reference TRBV28 and TRBJ2-7, is DVKVTQSSRYLVKRTGEKVFLECVQDMDHENMFWYRQDPGLGLRLIYFSYDVKMKEKGDIPEGYSVSREKKERFSLILESASTNQTSMYLCASSKDRDEQYFGPGTRLTVT.

The CDR3 protein is CASSWAGEETQYF. CDR3 in DNA: TGTGCCAGCAGTTGGGCAGGGGAGGAGACCCAGTACTTC. V and J are TRBV28 and TRBJ2-5; D possibly corresponds to TRBD1 (6 bases). Germline CDR1 is MDHEN and CDR2 is SYDVKM. CDR3 size: 13 residues. Trimming pared 4 bases from V and 5 bases from J, leaving 11 bases between.

The chain combines TRBV28 with TRBJ1-2, with TRBD1 matching 9 bases. Germline assignment: CDR1 MDHEN and CDR2 SYDVKM. This CDR3 is built from 15 residues. The trim removed 4 bases at V and 4 bases at J, leaving 7 bases unmatched. For the CDR3, the DNA is TGTGCCAGCAGTTCGGGACAGGGAGGCGGCTATGGCTACACCTTC. Protein product: CASSSGQGGGYGYTF.

The CDR3 DNA follows: TGTGCCAGCTGTTCCAGTCCCATGAGCTATGGCTACACCTTC. Translating gives CASCSSPMSYGYTF. The chain carries TRBV28 and TRBJ1-2, with D unclear. V shed 8 bases and J shed 4 bases, with 17 bases lying between them. Germline CDR1 reads MDHEN; CDR2 reads SYDVKM. The CDR3 loop spans 14 amino acids.

About this clone itself: The junction differs from germline at one of its ends, possibly a read error. This chain joins TRBV7-8 and TRBJ2-7; 9 bases line up with TRBD2. CDR1 is SGHVS and CDR2 is FQNEAQ in the germline V gene. There are 14 residues in the CDR3. The DNA of the CDR3 is TGTGCCAGCAGTTTAGCGGGAGTGGCTACGAAGCAGTACTTC. This encodes CASSLAGVATKQYF.